The present TCR beta chain was sequenced within a study of T cells after yellow fever vaccination. Points from the study as a whole: A small share of clonotypes appeared in both CD4 and CD8 compartments.

This CDR3 contains 13 residues. V lost 5 bases, J lost 2 bases, and 9 bases lay in between. Germline V gene data show CDR1 as SNHLY and CDR2 as FYNNEI. TCRdb independently ran MiXCR on the 5' RACE reads; one entry per CDR3 protein. Here the sample spans hundreds of thousands of distinct CDR3 sequences, 10% to 15% being singletons. About this clonotype: The antigen is not known.

The material sequenced was PBMCs, taken on the day of the yellow fever booster vaccination. The gene calls are TRBV2 and TRBJ1-2, with a possible D match to TRBD1 (6 bases). The clonotype originates from a man aged 30 to 45 who received the YFV17D yellow fever vaccine. In DNA form, the CDR3 reads TGTGCCAGCAGTTCGGGGGCCAACTATGGCTACACCTTC. Protein: CASSSGANYGYTF.